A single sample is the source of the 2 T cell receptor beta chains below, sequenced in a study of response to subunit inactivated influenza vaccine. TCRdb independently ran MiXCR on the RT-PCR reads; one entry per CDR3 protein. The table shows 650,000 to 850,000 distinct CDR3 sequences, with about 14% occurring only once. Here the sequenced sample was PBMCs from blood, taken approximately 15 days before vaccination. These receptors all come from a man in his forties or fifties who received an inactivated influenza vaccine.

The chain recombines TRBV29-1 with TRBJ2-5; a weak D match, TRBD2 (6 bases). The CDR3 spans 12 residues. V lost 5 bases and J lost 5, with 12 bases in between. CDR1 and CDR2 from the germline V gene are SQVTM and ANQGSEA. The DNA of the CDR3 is TGCAGCGTTTTGTCTGGGGGGGAGACCCAGTACTTC. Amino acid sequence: CSVLSGGETQYF. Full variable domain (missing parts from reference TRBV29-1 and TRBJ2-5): SAVISQKPSRDICQRGTSLTIQCQVDSQVTMMFWYRQQPGQSLTLIATANQGSEATYESGFVIDKFPISRPNLTFSTLTVSNMSPEDSSIYLCSVLSGGETQYFGPGTRLLVL.

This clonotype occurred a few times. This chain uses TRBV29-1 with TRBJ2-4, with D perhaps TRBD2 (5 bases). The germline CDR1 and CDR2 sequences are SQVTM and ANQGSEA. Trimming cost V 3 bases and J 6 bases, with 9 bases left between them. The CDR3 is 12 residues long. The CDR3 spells CSVETGRNIQYF. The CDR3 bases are TGCAGCGTTGAGACGGGGAGAAACATTCAGTACTTC. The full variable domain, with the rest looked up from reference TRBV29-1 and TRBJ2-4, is SAVISQKPSRDICQRGTSLTIQCQVDSQVTMMFWYRQQPGQSLTLIATANQGSEATYESGFVIDKFPISRPNLTFSTLTVSNMSPEDSSIYLCSVETGRNIQYFGAGTRLSVL.